This TCR beta chain was profiled in a study of cytomegalovirus exposure and HLA in healthy donors (dated by TCRdb to 2015 to 2018). About the study as a whole: An earlier analysis of a few hundred of the donors reported 276 Gb of sequence data and 117 million unique TCR beta sequences obtained from around 180 million T cells. On average, around 240,000 unique TCR beta nucleotide sequences were sequenced per donor among 398 genotyped donors of the cohort, with 15% to 20% of those sequences being non-productive. The study used immunosequencing to profile the T cell repertoires of approximately 640 subjects and linked those repertoires to cytomegalovirus serostatus. The number of donors typed differed by locus, with about 629-630 for A, B, C, DRB1 and DQB1, more than 500 for DQA1, over 600 for DPA1, and some 450 for DPB1. A later analysis re-examined previously published TCR beta repertoires from around 670 donors and added high-resolution HLA genotyping to investigate patterns of TCR occurrence. An earlier analysis of a few hundred of the donors applied high-throughput TCR beta sequencing to assess whether each TCR beta V gene segment acted as functional or pseudogenic. Genome-wide SNP genotypes for about 65% of the 666 donors were used in a later genetic analysis, which treated that subset as a discovery cohort. Alongside the repertoire data, information on donor age, sex, ethnicity and CMV serostatus was compiled. Among the roughly 380 genotyped donors, around 81% belonged to the genetic ancestry cluster associated with self-reported Caucasian donors. To predict cytomegalovirus infection status, the study combined high-throughput TCR immunosequencing, statistical association of individual TCRs with disease status, and machine learning. Roughly 300 gigabases of sequencing data and approximately 84 million unique TCR sequences were included in an early release covering around 650 HLA-typed donors. The study aimed to test whether signatures of past pathogen exposure could be identified by cataloging public T cell receptors. About 5 DR-DQ haplotypes were handled as single units for association and clustering, since linkage in the cohort was strong. Along with the 666-subject first cohort, a separate validation cohort of over a hundred different subjects was used. HLA typing covered class I and class II loci at four-digit resolution. The later analysis used no new phenotypic data to find candidate immune exposures, relying instead on TCR beta sequences and their occurrence across donors. All discovery cohort repertoires had been generated using a single sequencing platform. Broader findings and caveats from the paper: A further reported finding was that TCR beta sequences accurately predicted the HLA-A and HLA-B alleles for most subjects in the first cohort. Because HLA typing was unavailable for some donors at each locus, only the typed subset was used in association tests. In vitro tests confirmed that a few of the cytomegalovirus-associated TCR beta chains recognize cytomegalovirus antigens. Most TCR sequences were observed very rarely across donors, whereas some public TCRs were present in many individuals. Broadly in line with IMGT annotations, most TCR beta V segments showed up in productive rearrangements about 90% or about 30% of the time in an earlier analysis of some 590 of the donors. According to a later analysis, TCR association rates differed among HLA loci, with DRB1 alleles showing the most associated TCRs and HLA-C alleles showing the fewest. The study listed 164 TCR beta chains as associated with cytomegalovirus. In a later analysis, HLA-associated TCR beta chains were found to be more clonally expanded and to have lower generation probabilities than equally common non-associated chains. Because counts were too low, roughly 18 rarely observed V segments, including chromosome 9 orphons, were left out of the earlier analysis of some 600 of the donors. Linkage disequilibrium might explain the correlated functional status among segregating V segments, but an unknown experimental factor could not be excluded. CMV serostatus was the only immune exposure information available for the cohort. A later genetic analysis associated a missense DCLRE1C variant with V-gene and J-gene trimming of TCR beta chains, and an independent cohort replicated the association. In a later genetic analysis, fewer N-insertions in productive TCRs were reported among donors in an Asian-associated ancestry cluster than the approximately 710-donor mean. Roughly uniform sequencing depth across donors was assumed in presence/absence analyses, although this assumption may not hold. The cohort was sequenced for TCR beta chains only, and without alpha or paired-chain data the features that could be detected were limited. A cluster of highly shared sequence variants was judged likely to represent a technical artifact of the sequencing pipeline. According to a later analysis, parvovirus B19, influenza, CMV and Epstein-Barr virus appeared linked to several top co-occurrence clusters. Strong co-occurrence of HLA alleles, especially DR and DQ, made assigning TCR associations to individual alleles difficult. A later analysis found that most CMV-associated TCR beta chains appeared HLA-restricted, with HLA associations seemingly driven largely by CMV exposure. Specific HLA alleles were associated with 15,000 to 20,000 TCR beta sequences at a false discovery rate of 0.05 in a later analysis. Because the 87-base-pair reads could not distinguish some IMGT-functional V segments, including TRBV6-2 and TRBV6-3, those segments were excluded. The classifier was reported to diagnose cytomegalovirus status with high specificity and sensitivity in both the original cohort and the validation cohort. The authors suggested that the approach could potentially be extended to other disease states and immunological phenotypes.

Receptor amplification or capture employed the immunoSEQ multiplex PCR assay. For the multiplex PCR, a mixture combining 60 forward primers for TCR Vbeta segments and 13 reverse primers for TCR Jbeta segments was used. A multiplex PCR assay on genomic DNA amplified the CDR3 region of rearranged TCR beta genes. Amplified TCR beta libraries were sequenced as 87-base-pair reads on the Illumina HiSeq System. The original methods were these. A later analysis tallied around 82 million unique TCR beta chains across the 666 repertoires, and approximately 12 million of those chains were shared by two or more donors. A nearest-neighbor algorithm error-corrected the raw reads and collapsed the reads into unique sequences, merging closely related sequences to remove PCR and sequencing errors. CDR3 sequences were aligned to IMGT reference sequences to assign V, D and J gene segments. For a sequence to be retained, a match of at least six nucleotides to both a V gene segment and a J gene segment was required. Rearrangements were called productive when the CDR3 lacked stop codons and stayed in frame with V and J; all others were non-productive. Following IMGT convention, CDR3 was defined as the stretch from the second conserved V-encoded cysteine to the conserved J-encoded phenylalanine. In an earlier analysis of around 640 of the donors, sequences lacking an unambiguous match to a single V gene segment were excluded. In an earlier analysis of 587 of the donors, V segments were called functional above 56.7% productive rearrangements and were called segregating when the between-donor standard deviation exceeded 5%. A statistical classification framework was built to diagnose cytomegalovirus status from the catalog of TCR beta chain sequences. In a later analysis, V and J genes were assigned by comparing TCR nucleotide sequences against IMGT/GENE-DB human TR gene sequences. In a later analysis, CDR3 sequences and most-parsimonious VDJ recombination scenarios were assigned using the TCRdist pipeline. A later analysis defined each TCR beta chain by its CDR3 amino acid sequence plus V-gene family, and excluded reads lacking a unique V-gene family. In a later analysis, approximately 640 highly shared, low-generation-probability nucleotide sequences were removed to address suspected cross-contamination and a sequencing artifact. A later analysis calculated a clonal expansion index for each public chain from normalized within-repertoire ranks of inferred template counts. In a later analysis, generation probabilities were computed with a VDJ recombination model fitted to out-of-frame rearrangements, and the resulting probabilities were checked against IGoR. Hypergeometric tests were used in a later analysis to score TCR-TCR, TCR-HLA and TCR-CMV co-occurrence, with a repertoire-size bias correction applied to the TCR pairs. In a later analysis, false discovery rates were estimated by permuting HLA or CMV assignments 20 times. A later analysis grouped co-occurring TCRs with DBSCAN, adding TCRdist sequence similarity when clustering within HLA-allele-positive subsets. Repertoires with fewer than 30,000 or more than 120,000 public chains were left out of co-occurrence clustering, as were about 5 repertoires with anomalous nucleotide sharing. TCRdb re-hosts the immuneACCESS table, in-frame sequences only. Its copies lack some clones; in the studies checked, an unresolved V gene accounts for under half of them, and the cause for the rest is not known. D and trimming come from the DNA, and the V and J calls and clone size come from that table. Counted in this sample were some 56,000 clones; 75% to 85% of them appeared once. In total, the top ten clones hold 1.6% of the sample.

A remark on this clone: This receptor's antigen is unknown. The record has no base qualities; no much larger clone is one base away.

The cohort comprised more than 550 healthy bone marrow donors. At the time of sampling, all cohort members were nominally healthy, though unrecorded immune exposures were likely present. Of the approximately 670 cohort members, approximately 280 had positive CMV serostatus and approximately 360 had negative CMV serostatus, and CMV serostatus was not recorded for the donor. A peripheral blood sample was collected from each donor, and TCR beta sequencing was performed on peripheral blood mononuclear cells. The Qiagen DNeasy Blood Extraction Kit was used to extract genomic DNA from the blood cell samples. The CDR3 measures 14 amino acids from cysteine to phenylalanine. The sequence is cut down to CDR3 DNA, 42 bases in frame from base 1. The germline V gene provides CDR1 MNHEY and CDR2 SVGAGI. V is shortened by 0 bases, J by 0 bases, and the region joining them spans 6 bases.

Sequenced material: PBMCs. The source is a human donor in good health. The receptor chain draws on TRBV6-5 and TRBJ2-7, with the D gene not confidently named. The nucleotides are TGTGCCAGCAGTTACTCGACAAACTCCTACGAGCAGTACTTC. This gives the protein CASSYSTNSYEQYF.